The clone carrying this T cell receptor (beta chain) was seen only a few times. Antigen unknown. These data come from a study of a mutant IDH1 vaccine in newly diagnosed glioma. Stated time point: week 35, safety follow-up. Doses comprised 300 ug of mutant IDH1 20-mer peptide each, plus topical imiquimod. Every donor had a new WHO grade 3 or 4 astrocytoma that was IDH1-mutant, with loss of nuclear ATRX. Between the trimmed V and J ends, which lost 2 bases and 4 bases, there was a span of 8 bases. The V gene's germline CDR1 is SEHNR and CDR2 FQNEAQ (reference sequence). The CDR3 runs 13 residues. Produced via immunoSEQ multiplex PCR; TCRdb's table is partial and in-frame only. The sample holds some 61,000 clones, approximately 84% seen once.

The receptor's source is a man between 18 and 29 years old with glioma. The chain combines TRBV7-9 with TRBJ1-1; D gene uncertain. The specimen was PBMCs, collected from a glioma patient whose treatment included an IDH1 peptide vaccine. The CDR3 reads CASSLSAGTEAFF. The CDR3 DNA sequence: TGTGCCAGCAGCTTATCTGCGGGCACTGAAGCTTTCTTT.